A selection of T cell receptor beta chains follows, all from one sample in a study of blood T cell repertoires in COVID-19. Sequencing used immunoSEQ multiplex PCR; TCRdb keeps in-frame clones, though not all of them. Here the sample spans some 150,000 clones, roughly 90% being singletons. Input material: PBMCs or T cells enriched from blood (not recorded which). The source is a young woman who had recovered from COVID-19. The conserved cysteine and the conserved F or W are not part of the CDR3 here.

TRBV7-2	TRBJ2-1	ASSLAYGAYNEQF
TRBV15	TRBJ2-5	ATSRDLGGGETQY
TRBV2	TRBJ2-7	ASSERSDRVDHEQY
TRBV19	TRBJ2-2	ASERQGGTGELF
TRBV7-3	TRBJ1-2	ASSLRAGTEYGYT
TRBV4-1	TRBJ2-7	ASSQGSLAGVGEQY
TRBV27	TRBJ1-5	ASSPGQAAVGPQH
TRBV3-1/TRBV3-2	TRBJ2-7	ASSYSYEQY
TRBV7-3	TRBJ2-3	ASSPSGSTDTQY
TRBV27	TRBJ2-7	ATASAYEQY
TRBV7-8	TRBJ2-7	ASSLGTGGYSAYEQY
TRBV10-3	TRBJ2-7	AIMGADSNYEQY
TRBV7-9	TRBJ1-2	ASSPWGGGLNYGYT
TRBV5-6	TRBJ1-4	ASSIRTNEKLF
TRBV15	TRBJ2-7	ATSAGTSGFPN
TRBV12-3/TRBV12-4	TRBJ1-5	ASSFQENQPQH
TRBV28	TRBJ2-7	ASSSNRQGTYEQY
TRBV19	TRBJ2-2	ASSGWTGPKRGTGELF
TRBV5-8	TRBJ2-7	ASSRTRSYEQY
TRBV9	TRBJ2-5	ASSVAGTGYQETQY
TRBV19	TRBJ2-3	ASSINGRIDTQY
TRBV10-3	TRBJ1-2	AISDGTEYRGYT
TRBV19	TRBJ2-7	ASAVQGTSGIYEQY
TRBV28	TRBJ2-1	ASSTNTGNEQF
TRBV19	TRBJ1-5	ATYGGGGYQPQH
TRBV5-1	TRBJ2-7	ASSKGLAASYEQY
TRBV28	TRBJ1-2	ATRTGGFYGYT
TRBV27	TRBJ1-2	ASSFLSMEGYT
TRBV28	TRBJ1-1	ASQGTAEAF
TRBV5-1	TRBJ2-7	ASSPGPGQGARDEQY
TRBV28	TRBJ2-5	ASTPGGTAALQETQY
TRBV6-6	TRBJ2-5	ASSYSGLPKETQY